A selection of T cell receptor beta chains follows, all from one sample in a study of B cell selection in AIRE deficiency. TCRdb's copy holds only in-frame clones and misses some; the assay was immunoSEQ multiplex PCR. Of roughly 24,000 clones listed, over 80% are singletons. The sequencing input was CD4+CD25+ Tregs sorted from PBMCs. The receptors were gathered from a human donor in good health. CDR3s include the opening cysteine and the closing phenylalanine or tryptophan. The D gene is left open where the match is weak. Not every row has a clone size; where given, it reads once, few, many or a size class.

D gene: TRBD1; clone size: -; V gene: TRBV18; J gene: TRBJ2-5; CDR3 length: 17; CDR3 protein: CASSPSIRGPNKETQYF; CDR3 DNA: TGTGCCAGCTCACCAAGTATTAGGGGGCCGAACAAAGAGACCCAGTACTTC
D gene: -; clone size: -; V gene: TRBV12-5; J gene: TRBJ2-3; CDR3 length: 13; CDR3 protein: CASGLARTDTQYF; CDR3 DNA: TGTGCTAGTGGTTTGGCTAGGACAGATACGCAGTATTTT
D gene: TRBD1; clone size: -; V gene: TRBV4-3; J gene: TRBJ1-2; CDR3 length: 16; CDR3 protein: CASSQVPGQGVDGYTF; CDR3 DNA: TGCGCCAGCAGCCAAGTGCCCGGACAGGGAGTAGATGGCTACACCTTC
D gene: -; clone size: -; V gene: TRBV19; J gene: TRBJ1-6; CDR3 length: 15; CDR3 protein: CATRTASSYNSPLHF; CDR3 DNA: TGTGCCACCCGGACAGCTAGCTCCTATAATTCACCCCTCCACTTT
D gene: -; clone size: -; V gene: TRBV30; J gene: TRBJ2-7; CDR3 length: 11; CDR3 protein: CAWARGYEQYF; CDR3 DNA: TGTGCCTGGGCGAGGGGCTACGAGCAGTACTTC
D gene: TRBD2; clone size: once; V gene: TRBV7-2; J gene: TRBJ2-2; CDR3 length: 16; CDR3 protein: CASSLTLAGGPGELFF; CDR3 DNA: TGTGCCAGCAGCTTAACCCTAGCGGGGGGGCCAGGGGAGCTGTTTTTT
D gene: -; clone size: -; V gene: TRBV2; J gene: TRBJ1-5; CDR3 length: 13; CDR3 protein: CASKADSNQPQHF; CDR3 DNA: TGTGCCAGCAAGGCGGATAGCAATCAGCCCCAGCATTTT
D gene: -; clone size: -; V gene: TRBV11-2; J gene: TRBJ2-1; CDR3 length: 15; CDR3 protein: CASSPSAANYNEQFF; CDR3 DNA: TGTGCCAGCAGCCCCTCTGCGGCTAATTACAATGAGCAGTTCTTC
D gene: TRBD1; clone size: few; V gene: TRBV6-5; J gene: TRBJ1-1; CDR3 length: 12; CDR3 protein: CASSYPTGIAFF; CDR3 DNA: TGTGCCAGCAGTTACCCGACAGGGATAGCTTTCTTT
D gene: -; clone size: -; V gene: TRBV9; J gene: TRBJ1-1; CDR3 length: 14; CDR3 protein: CASSVSGYNTEAFF; CDR3 DNA: TGTGCCAGCAGCGTCTCCGGATATAACACTGAAGCTTTCTTT
D gene: -; clone size: once; V gene: TRBV28; J gene: TRBJ1-1; CDR3 length: 13; CDR3 protein: CASSFPPHTEAFF; CDR3 DNA: TGTGCCAGCAGTTTCCCCCCACACACTGAAGCTTTCTTT